This T cell receptor beta chain was recorded in a study of blood T cell repertoires in COVID-19. On the study more broadly: Sites in the United States, Italy and Spain provided acute and convalescent COVID-19 samples. Nucleic acid was either cDNA or gDNA, and it came from T cells, B-cell-depleted T cells, or PBMCs.

V shed 2 bases and J 5 bases; nucleotides not matched to a gene: 2. This CDR3 contains 15 residues. The germline gives CDR1 SGHTA, CDR2 FQGTGA. There are a few counts of this clone. In the authors' methods: The assay estimated nucleated cells by amplifying reference gene primers. TCRdb's table, derived via immunoSEQ multiplex PCR, lists solely in-frame clones and lacks some. V, J and clone size derive from that table, while D and trimming were established from the DNA sequence. There are more than 200,000 clones in the sample; roughly 80% occur only once, and under 3% lies in the top ten. The sequenced sample was peripheral blood. This clonotype was obtained from a woman aged 70-85 years with active or convalescent COVID-19. The chain is built from TRBV7-3 and TRBJ2-1; the match to TRBD1 covers 11 bases. CDR3: CASSLGTGGNNEQFF. In DNA, the CDR3 is TGTGCCAGCAGCTTAGGGACAGGGGGGAACAATGAGCAGTTCTTC. Variable domain in full (rest from reference TRBV7-3 and TRBJ2-1): GAGVSQTPSNKVTEKGKYVELRCDPISGHTALYWYRQSLGQGPEFLIYFQGTGAADDSGLPNDRFFAVRPEGSVSTLKIQRTERGDSAVYLCASSLGTGGNNEQFFGPGTRLTVL.